The 3 T cell receptor beta chains given below trace back to one sample, sequenced in a study of T cell repertoires in cytomegalovirus infection. Their antigens are not known. TCRdb re-analysed the reads in MiXCR, keeping a single row per CDR3 protein. Among hundreds of thousands of distinct CDR3 sequences, under 35% were seen once, and the ten largest hold around 20%. Sequencing used cultured PBMCs, obtained from culture after CMV antigen stimulation. Receptors originate from a human donor in good health (CMV status not recorded). Some clones in this sample may be carry-over from other donors' samples.

Many counts were recorded for this clonotype. The rearrangement links TRBV28 to TRBJ2-3; 7 positions match TRBD1. Germline V lookup: CDR1 MDHEN, CDR2 SYDVKM. The V and J ends lost 5 bases and 2 bases, in that order; junction bases with no gene match: 4. The CDR3 extends over 14 amino acids. CDR3 DNA: TGTGCCAGCAGTACCACAGGGGACACAGATACGCAGTATTTT. It codes for CASSTTGDTDTQYF.

V usage is TRBV9 and J usage is TRBJ2-7; D may be TRBD1 (6 bases). CDR1 and CDR2 from the germline V gene are SGDLS and YYNGEE. The CDR3 has 16 amino acids. Trimming took 0 bases from V and 3 from J, leaving 16 bases between them. The CDR3 loop reads CASSVERWGQIYEQYF. CDR3 in DNA: TGTGCCAGCAGCGTAGAGAGGTGGGGGCAGATCTACGAGCAGTACTTC.

V and J are TRBV5-1 and TRBJ2-5; 12 bases fit TRBD2. Germline V gene data show CDR1 as SGHRS and CDR2 as YFSETQ. V gave up 7 bases and J gave up 5 bases; unmatched junction bases: 12. The CDR3 is 16 amino acids. This chain's CDR3 is CASGASGRATQETQYF. As DNA, the CDR3 is TGCGCCAGCGGGGCTAGCGGGAGGGCCACACAGGAGACCCAGTACTTC.